This TCR beta chain was sequenced in a study of cytomegalovirus exposure and HLA in healthy donors. Study summary: Unique TCRs from HLA-typed donors, 75 million to 100 million of them, were held in an early data release. Regarding the study as a whole: The authors judged a highly shared variant cluster likely a sequencing artifact. Later analysis found that TCR beta chains associated with HLA were more clonally expanded than other, equally common chains.

With respect to this clone: Antigen unknown.

The PCR was carried out with 60 Vbeta primers and 13 Jbeta primers. TCRdb's copy holds only in-frame clones and misses some; the assay was immunoSEQ multiplex PCR. Altogether around 190,000 clones are present, 65% to 80% being singletons, with the ten largest covering 4.4%. Trimming left V 0 bases short and J 5 bases short, with 10 bases between. From germline, CDR1 is LGHNA and CDR2 YSLEER. This CDR3 contains 14 residues. Sequences were obtained from PBMCs. The source is a woman aged 25 to 39 in good health and CMV-seropositive. The gene calls are TRBV4-3 and TRBJ2-5; possible D gene TRBD2, 6 bases. The CDR3 DNA is TGCGCCAGCAGCCAAGATCAGCGGGTGGAGACCCAGTACTTC. The encoded protein is CASSQDQRVETQYF.